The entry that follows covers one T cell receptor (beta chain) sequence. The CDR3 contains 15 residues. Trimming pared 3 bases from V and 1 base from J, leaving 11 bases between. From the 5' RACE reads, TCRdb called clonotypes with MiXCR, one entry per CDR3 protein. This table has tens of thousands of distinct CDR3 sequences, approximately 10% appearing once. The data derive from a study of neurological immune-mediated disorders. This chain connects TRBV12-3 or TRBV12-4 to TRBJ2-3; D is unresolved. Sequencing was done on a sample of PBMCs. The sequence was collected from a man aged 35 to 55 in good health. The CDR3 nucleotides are TGTGCCAGCAGTTTGGCCGGGTCCCGCACAGATACGCAGTATTTT. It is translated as CASSLAGSRTDTQYF.